These 20 T cell receptor beta chains were all obtained from the same sample, sequenced in a study of T cell changes during pregnancy in multiple sclerosis. The table came from immunoSEQ multiplex PCR; TCRdb's copy has only in-frame clones and leaves some out. This table holds 90,000 to 150,000 clones, roughly 92% found once. The sample was peripheral blood, taken before pregnancy. These receptors came from a female donor with multiple sclerosis, enrolled in a pregnancy study.

A note on this clone: Other DNA sequences from this sample encode an identical CDR3 as well. The V gene is TRBV11-2, the J gene TRBJ2-1; no clear D gene. V shed 4 bases and J shed 0 bases, with 10 bases lying between them. CDR3 length equals 15 residues. Germline V gene lookup returns CDR1 SGHAT and CDR2 FQNNGV. The DNA of the CDR3 is TGTGCCAGCAGCTCCACCCTTAGCTCCTACAATGAGCAGTTCTTC. Amino acids: CASSSTLSSYNEQFF.

The genes are TRBV5-6 and TRBJ1-2, with 7 bases that match TRBD1. Trimming at V came to 4 bases and at J to 4 bases, leaving 1 base not matched to a gene. The CDR3 consists of 12 residues. The germline CDR1 and CDR2 sequences are SGHDT and YYEEEE. The CDR3 protein is CASSGDSYGYTF. For the CDR3, the DNA is TGTGCCAGCAGCGGGGACAGCTATGGCTACACCTTC.

The J gene is TRBJ1-3, the V gene TRBV5-1; D possibly corresponds to TRBD1 (6 bases). V lost 4 bases and J 2 bases, leaving 13 bases between the germline ends. The CDR3 loop spans 15 amino acids. Per germline, CDR1 SGHRS and CDR2 YFSETQ. CDR3 protein: CASSPSTGPGNTIYF. The CDR3 DNA reads as TGCGCCAGCAGCCCTTCGACAGGTCCTGGAAACACCATATATTTT.

The V and J genes are TRBV27 and TRBJ2-3, with 9 positions matching TRBD1. The CDR3 sequence is 15 residues long. Germline CDR1 is MNHEY and CDR2 is SMNVEV (reference sequence). The J segment lost 2 bases and the V segment lost 3 bases, leaving 3 bases of the junction unmatched. The CDR3 reads CASSLDRGNTDTQYF. The CDR3 DNA follows: TGTGCCAGCAGTTTGGACAGGGGAAACACAGATACGCAGTATTTT.

CDR3 region: CASSSRGRDNEQFF. Written as DNA, the CDR3 is TGTGCCAGCTCATCGCGGGGCAGAGACAATGAGCAGTTCTTC. The chain has TRBV18 and TRBJ2-1; tentatively, D is TRBD2 (6 bases). The CDR3 is 14 amino acids. Germline lookup yields CDR1 KGHSH and CDR2 LQKENI. The germline V and J ends were trimmed by 5 bases and 5 bases, with 13 bases remaining between them. The full variable domain, completed using reference TRBV18 and TRBJ2-1, is NAGVMQNPRHLVRRRGQEARLRCSPMKGHSHVYWYRQLPEEGLKFMVYLQKENIIDESGMPKERFSAEFPKEGPSILRIQQVVRGDSAAYFCASSSRGRDNEQFFGPGTRLTVL.

CDR3 region: CASSSTVTGELFF. CDR3 in DNA: TGTGCCAGCAGCTCTACCGTCACCGGGGAGCTGTTTTTT. The chain joins TRBV5-4 to TRBJ2-2; D is uncertain. V lost 3 bases and J 4 bases, leaving 7 bases between the germline ends. CDR1 is SGHNT and CDR2 is YYREEE in the germline V gene (reference sequence). This CDR3 is built from 13 residues.

This clone has a single count. The chain combines TRBV5-1 with TRBJ1-1; D is uncertain. Germline CDR1 SGHRS, CDR2 YFSETQ. CDR3 length: 16 residues. Between the trimmed V and J ends, which lost 1 base and 0 bases, there was a span of 13 bases. CDR3 coding DNA: TGCGCCAGCAGCTTGTCGTCCCGAGACATGAACACTGAAGCTTTCTTT. Translating gives CASSLSSRDMNTEAFF.

The genes are TRBV30 and TRBJ2-5; 8 nucleotides match TRBD2. V was clipped by 1 base and J by 4 bases; unmatched bases: 8. This CDR3 contains 15 residues. Germline CDR1 reads GTSNPN; CDR2 reads SVGIG (reference sequence). CDR3 sequence: CAWSGFSGVGETQYF. DNA of the CDR3: TGTGCCTGGAGTGGGTTTAGCGGGGTTGGAGAGACCCAGTACTTC.

J is TRBJ1-5 and V is TRBV7-8; 8 positions match TRBD1. CDR3 size: 18 residues. Germline V CDR1 and CDR2: SGHVS, FQNEAQ. V lost 5 bases and J lost 6; bases outside the gene matches: 18. Here the CDR3 DNA reads TGTGCCAGCAGCCCCCTTACGGGCAGGACAGGGTTTATTCAGCCCCAGCATTTT. Amino acid sequence: CASSPLTGRTGFIQPQHF.

The rearrangement uses TRBV5-4 and TRBJ2-1, with 9 bases lining up with TRBD1. J was trimmed by 0 bases and V by 7 bases; bases with no gene match: 2. Germline-derived CDR1 and CDR2 are SGHNT and YYREEE (reference sequence). The CDR3 has 14 amino acids. CDR3 protein: CASAGQGSYNEQFF. The CDR3 DNA reads as TGTGCCAGCGCGGGACAGGGCTCCTACAATGAGCAGTTCTTC.

The V and J genes are TRBV9 and TRBJ2-3, with 8 bases lining up with TRBD2. The V and J ends lost 0 bases and 7 bases, in that order; junction bases with no gene match: 7. The CDR3 is 15 amino acids. Germline V gene lookup returns CDR1 SGDLS and CDR2 YYNGEE. The CDR3 here is CASSVGKAGDNTQYF. In DNA form, the CDR3 reads TGTGCCAGCAGCGTAGGAAAAGCGGGAGATAATACGCAGTATTTT.

This chain uses TRBV19 with TRBJ1-1; D perhaps matches TRBD1 (6 bases). The CDR3 is made up of 16 amino acids. Germline V lookup: CDR1 LNHDA, CDR2 SQIVND (reference sequence). Trimming removed 5 bases from V and 1 base from J, with 17 bases in between. CDR3 nucleotide sequence: TGTGCCAGTAGTTCCCGGGGGGGCAGGGGGAACACTGAAGCTTTCTTT. Amino acid sequence: CASSSRGGRGNTEAFF.

The V call is TRBV7-8, the J call TRBJ2-4, with D maybe TRBD1 (6 bases). This CDR3 spans 15 amino acids. Germline CDR1 is SGHVS and CDR2 is FQNEAQ. V dropped 5 bases and J dropped 0 bases, with 11 bases sitting between them. In nucleotides, the CDR3 is TGTGCCAGCAGCGGGGGCATTCTAGCCAAAAACATTCAGTACTTC. This codes for CASSGGILAKNIQYF.

This chain uses TRBV6-1 with TRBJ1-5; 8 bases fit TRBD1. In germline, CDR1 is MNHNS, CDR2 SASEGT. The V and J ends lost 9 bases and 0 bases, in that order; junction bases with no gene match: 4. This CDR3 contains 14 residues. The CDR3 here is CASYRGNSNQPQHF. The CDR3 region has the DNA TGTGCCAGTTACAGGGGGAATAGCAATCAGCCCCAGCATTTT.

V usage is TRBV11-2 and J usage is TRBJ2-7; 9 bases align to TRBD1. Unmatched junction bases numbered 4, after V lost 2 bases and J lost 2 bases. Germline V gene lookup returns CDR1 SGHAT and CDR2 FQNNGV. The CDR3 consists of 15 residues. The CDR3 reads CASSLSGQGTYEQYF. CDR3 in DNA: TGTGCCAGCAGCTTATCGGGACAGGGAACCTACGAGCAGTACTTC.

The chain combines TRBV5-1 with TRBJ2-5; 7 bases are a match to TRBD1. The CDR3 has 16 amino acids. V trimming: 2 bases; J trimming: 4 bases; junction bases outside the gene matches: 11. The V gene's germline CDR1 is SGHRS and CDR2 YFSETQ. CDR3 coding DNA: TGCGCCAGCAGCTTAGCCGGCACAGGGGCGCGAGAGACCCAGTACTTC. Translating gives CASSLAGTGARETQYF.

The chain combines TRBV30 with TRBJ1-1; TRBD1 agrees at 8 bases. The CDR3 is 15 amino acids. The germline CDR1 and CDR2 sequences are GTSNPN and SVGIG (reference sequence). The trim removed 0 bases at V and 0 bases at J, leaving 3 bases unmatched. The CDR3 DNA is TGTGCCTGGAGTGTACCGACAGGGGTGAACACTGAAGCTTTCTTT. It specifies CAWSVPTGVNTEAFF.

The chain joins TRBV6-1 to TRBJ1-3; D is unclear. Trimming left V 0 bases short and J 0 bases short, with 9 bases between. There are 16 residues in the CDR3. The germline gives CDR1 MNHNS, CDR2 SASEGT. CDR3 residues: CASSEAQVPSGNTIYF. As DNA, the CDR3 is TGTGCCAGCAGTGAAGCTCAGGTGCCCTCTGGAAACACCATATATTTT.

The chain combines TRBV10-3 with TRBJ1-4, with 7 bases matching TRBD1. Germline CDR1 and CDR2: ENHRY and SYGVKD. The length of the CDR3 is 13 residues. J gave up 8 bases and V 4 bases, and 4 bases lay outside the gene matches. Here the CDR3 reads CAISVGTDEKLFF. As DNA, the CDR3 is TGTGCCATCAGTGTTGGGACAGACGAAAAACTGTTTTTT.

This rearrangement joins TRBV4-2 to TRBJ2-4; 9 nucleotides agree with TRBD2. The trim removed 0 bases at V and 3 bases at J, leaving 6 bases unmatched. Germline V gene sequence: CDR1 LGHNA, CDR2 YNFKEQ. The CDR3 loop spans 17 amino acids. Here the CDR3 reads CASSQDFGRGGKNIQYF. The CDR3 DNA reads as TGTGCCAGCAGCCAAGATTTTGGGCGGGGGGGCAAAAACATTCAGTACTTC.